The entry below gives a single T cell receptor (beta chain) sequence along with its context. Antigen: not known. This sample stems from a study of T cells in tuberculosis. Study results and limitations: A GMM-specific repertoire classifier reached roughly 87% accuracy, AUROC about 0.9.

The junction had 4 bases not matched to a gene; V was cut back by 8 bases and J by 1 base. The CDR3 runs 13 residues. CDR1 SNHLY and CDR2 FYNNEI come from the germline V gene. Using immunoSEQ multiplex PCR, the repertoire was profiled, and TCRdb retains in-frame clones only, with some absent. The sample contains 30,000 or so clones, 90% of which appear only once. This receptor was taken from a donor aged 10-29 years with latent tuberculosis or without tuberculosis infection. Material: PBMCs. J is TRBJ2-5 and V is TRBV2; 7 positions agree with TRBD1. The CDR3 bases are TGTGCCAGCGGACGGGACAGCCAAGAGACCCAGTACTTC. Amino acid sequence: CASGRDSQETQYF.